This T cell receptor beta chain was recorded in a study of OX40 agonist ivuxolimab in advanced cancers. Overall study findings and caveats: Relatively little clonal expansion, among the lowest observed, appeared in partial responders at 0.1-3.0 mg/kg. Dosing at 0.1 to 3.0 mg/kg was accompanied by clonal expansion of CD4+ and CD8+ blood T cells by week 6.

This clone occurred a few times. Its target is unknown. TCRdb's table, derived via immunoSEQ multiplex PCR, lists solely in-frame clones and lacks some. Of 79,000 or so clones listed, approximately 85% were seen once; the top ten hold 0.61%. This CDR3 has 18 amino acids. Unmatched junction bases numbered 8, after V lost 1 base and J lost 2 bases. CDR1 and CDR2 from the germline V gene are SGHAT and FQNNGV. The clonotype originates from an adult with an advanced solid tumor such as melanoma, head and neck, liver or kidney cancer. This chain connects TRBV11-2 to TRBJ2-3, with TRBD2 matching 11 bases. Sequences were derived from CD4+ or CD8+ T cells sorted from blood, sampled in a trial of the OX40 agonist ivuxolimab. CDR3 nucleotide sequence: TGTGCCAGCAGCTTAGGCGCGGTAGCGGGGGGGTCCACAGATACGCAGTATTTT. Translating it yields CASSLGAVAGGSTDTQYF.